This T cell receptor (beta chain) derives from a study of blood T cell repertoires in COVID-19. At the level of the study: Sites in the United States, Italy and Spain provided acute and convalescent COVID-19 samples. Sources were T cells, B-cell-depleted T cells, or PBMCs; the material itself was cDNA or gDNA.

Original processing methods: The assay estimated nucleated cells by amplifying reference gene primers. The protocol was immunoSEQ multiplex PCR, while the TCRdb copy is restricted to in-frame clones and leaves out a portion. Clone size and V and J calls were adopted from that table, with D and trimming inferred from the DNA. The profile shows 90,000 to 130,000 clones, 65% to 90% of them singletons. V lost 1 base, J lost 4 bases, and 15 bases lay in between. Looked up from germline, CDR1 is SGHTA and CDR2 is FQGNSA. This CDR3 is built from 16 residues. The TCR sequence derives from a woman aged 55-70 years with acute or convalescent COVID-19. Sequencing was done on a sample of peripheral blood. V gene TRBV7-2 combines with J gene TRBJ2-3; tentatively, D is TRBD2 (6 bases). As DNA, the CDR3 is TGTGCCAGCAGCTTAGGGAGGGGAGCCGTGGCAGATACGCAGTATTTT. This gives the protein CASSLGRGAVADTQYF.